The 8 T cell receptor beta chains below all came from one sample that was sequenced in a study of regulatory T cells in long-lasting Graves disease. Relying on iRepertoire HTBI primers and Arm-PCR of CDR3 regions, the team built TCR beta libraries. TCRdb itself ran the multiplex PCR reads through MiXCR, one entry per CDR3 protein. The sample gives over 500,000 distinct CDR3 sequences, under 20% of which show up once; 15% to 20% is in the top ten. Time point reported: newly diagnosed GD, antithyroid drugs for less than 3 months. PBMC-derived RNA was used for the TCR library. This same sample was also part of a study on T cells in Graves' hyperthyroidism and ophthalmopathy.

Specimen: peripheral blood mononuclear cells (PBMCs), collected at new diagnosis, from a patient treated with antithyroid drugs. Receptors were obtained from a woman in her 30s with Graves disease.

This chain links TRBV6-1 with TRBJ2-7; TRBD1 matches at 7 bases. CDR1 MNHNS and CDR2 SASEGT come from the germline V gene. The V segment lost 6 bases and the J segment 3 bases; nucleotides outside the gene matches: 8. This CDR3 region has 14 residues. The CDR3 protein is CASRRTGNFYEQYF. CDR3 nucleotides: TGTGCCAGCAGGAGGACAGGCAATTTCTACGAGCAGTACTTC.

This clonotype showed up many times. In DNA form, the CDR3 reads TGTGCCAGCAGCTTAGAGGGGCTACCTAATGAAAAACTGTTTTTT. It translates to CASSLEGLPNEKLFF. The rearrangement joins TRBV7-8 to TRBJ1-4, with D possibly matching TRBD1 (5 bases). The CDR3 extends over 15 amino acids. Trimming took off 1 base at V and 3 bases at J, with 9 bases between the two ends. Germline V gene sequence: CDR1 SGHVS, CDR2 FQNEAQ. The full variable domain, its missing parts supplied by reference TRBV7-8 and TRBJ1-4, is GAGVSQSPRYKVAKRGQDVALRCDPISGHVSLFWYQQALGQGPEFLTYFQNEAQLDKSGLPSDRFFAERPEGSVSTLKIQRTQQEDSAVYLCASSLEGLPNEKLFFGSGTQLSVL.

This clonotype was seen a handful of times. The chain combines TRBV5-8 with TRBJ2-5, with 8 positions matching TRBD1. Looked up from germline, CDR1 is SGHTS and CDR2 is YDEGEE. J gave up 1 base and V 4 bases, and 6 bases lay outside the gene matches. This CDR3 is built from 15 residues. For the CDR3, the DNA is TGTGCCAGCAGCCTGGGGGACAGGTCCCAAGAGACCCAGTACTTC. Protein sequence: CASSLGDRSQETQYF. Full variable domain (remainder filled in from reference TRBV5-8 and TRBJ2-5): EAGVTQSPTHLIKTRGQQATLRCSPISGHTSVYWYQQALGLGLQFLLWYDEGEERNRGNFPPRFSGRQFPNYSSELNVNALELEDSALYLCASSLGDRSQETQYFGPGTRLLVL.

This clonotype was seen more than once but under ten times. The chain uses TRBV6-1 and TRBJ2-7, with D tentatively TRBD1 (5 bases). CDR1 MNHNS and CDR2 SASEGT come from the germline V gene. The V end lost 8 bases, the J end lost 2 bases, and 16 bases lay between the germline ends. The CDR3 spans 14 residues. The CDR3 nucleotides are TGTGCCAGCGCCCAAAAGGGGTTGGCCTACGAGCAGTACTTC. This sequence encodes CASAQKGLAYEQYF.

The rearrangement joins TRBV2 to TRBJ2-4, with D possibly being TRBD2 (6 bases). Germline V gene lookup returns CDR1 SNHLY and CDR2 FYNNEI. The CDR3 is 16 amino acids. V lost 8 bases to trimming and J lost 6 bases, with 23 bases between them. The CDR3, as DNA: TGTGCCAGCTTTGGGGAGGCCGGTCTCGGCGGAAACATTCAGTACTTC. Translated: CASFGEAGLGGNIQYF.

This clonotype has just a few counts. The chain couples TRBV19 to TRBJ2-2; TRBD1 might be the D (6 bases). The V gene's germline CDR1 is LNHDA and CDR2 SQIVND (reference sequence). The CDR3 extends over 13 amino acids. Between the trimmed V and J ends, which lost 7 bases and 7 bases, there was a span of 13 bases. The DNA of the CDR3 is TGTGCCAGTATGGCAGGGGTTTTCGGGGAGCTGTTTTTT. Its translation is CASMAGVFGELFF.

At least ten counts were recorded for this clonotype. The chain joins TRBV29-1 to TRBJ1-1; D is perhaps TRBD1 (6 bases). V dropped 7 bases and J dropped 2 bases, with 11 bases sitting between them. The CDR3 spans 12 residues. CDR1 is SQVTM and CDR2 is ANQGSEA in the germline V gene. CDR3: CSASTGNTEAFF. The CDR3 DNA follows: TGCAGCGCTTCGACAGGTAACACTGAAGCTTTCTTT.

This clonotype was observed a handful of times. The rearrangement uses TRBV27 and TRBJ2-7; 13 nucleotides agree with TRBD2. The CDR3 consists of 16 residues. Germline CDR1 reads MNHEY; CDR2 reads SMNVEV (reference sequence). Trimming removed 5 bases from V and 4 bases from J; junction bases left unmatched: 8. This chain's CDR3 is CASSAAGLAGLYEQYF. The CDR3 DNA reads TGTGCCAGCAGTGCGGCGGGACTAGCGGGACTGTACGAGCAGTACTTC.